This TCR beta chain was sequenced for a study of shared clonotypes between healthy human individuals. Terminally differentiated effector memory CD45RA+ cells were excluded from the naive CD8 cells, which were CD45RO-negative and positively selected for CCR7. There are 14 residues in the CDR3. The germline V gene has CDR1 SGHRS and CDR2 YFSETQ. V lost 3 bases and J 3 bases, leaving 11 bases between the germline ends. The assay was immunoSEQ multiplex PCR, and TCRdb's table has in-frame clones only and misses some. The sample holds about 2.1 million clones, about 93% seen once. The V call is TRBV5-1, the J call TRBJ2-3; the D gene is possibly TRBD1 (7 bases). Source material: naive CD8+ T cells from PBMCs. The sequence was obtained from a man aged 18 to 30 in good health. Some clones in this sample may be carry-over from other donors' samples. This CDR3 reads CASSWGDRTDTQYF. In DNA form, the CDR3 reads TGCGCCAGCAGCTGGGGGGACAGAACAGATACGCAGTATTTT.